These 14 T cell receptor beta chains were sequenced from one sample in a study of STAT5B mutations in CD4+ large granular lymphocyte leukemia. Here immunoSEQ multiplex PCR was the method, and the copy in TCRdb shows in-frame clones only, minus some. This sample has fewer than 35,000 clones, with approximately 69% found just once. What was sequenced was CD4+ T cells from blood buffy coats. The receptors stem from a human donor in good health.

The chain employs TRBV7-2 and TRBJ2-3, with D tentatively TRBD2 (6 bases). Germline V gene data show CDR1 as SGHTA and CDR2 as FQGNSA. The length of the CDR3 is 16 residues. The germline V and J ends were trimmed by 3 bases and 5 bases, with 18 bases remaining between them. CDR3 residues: CASSLRTINGGDTQYF. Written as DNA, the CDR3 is TGTGCCAGCAGCTTGCGGACTATCAATGGGGGAGATACGCAGTATTTT.

The CDR3 DNA sequence: TGTGCCAGTAGGACCTCTGGGGCCAACGTCCTGACTTTC. As protein: CASRTSGANVLTF. The chain employs TRBV19 and TRBJ2-6; D uncertain. The CDR3 has 13 residues. V was cut by 6 bases and J by 0 bases, with 3 bases left in between. The germline CDR1 and CDR2 sequences are LNHDA and SQIVND (reference sequence).

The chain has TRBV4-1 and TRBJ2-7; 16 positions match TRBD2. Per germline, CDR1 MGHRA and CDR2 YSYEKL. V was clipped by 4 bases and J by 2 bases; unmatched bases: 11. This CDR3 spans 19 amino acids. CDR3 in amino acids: CASSLRLTGTSGRAYEQYF. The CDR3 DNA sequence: TGCGCCAGCAGCCTACGACTCACCGGGACTAGCGGGAGGGCCTACGAGCAGTACTTC.

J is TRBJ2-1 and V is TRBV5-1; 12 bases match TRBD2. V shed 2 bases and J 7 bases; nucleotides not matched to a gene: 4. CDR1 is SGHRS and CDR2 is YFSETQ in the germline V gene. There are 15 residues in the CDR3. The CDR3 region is CASSFQLAGGNEQFF. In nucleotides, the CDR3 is TGCGCCAGCAGCTTTCAACTAGCGGGAGGTAATGAGCAGTTCTTC.

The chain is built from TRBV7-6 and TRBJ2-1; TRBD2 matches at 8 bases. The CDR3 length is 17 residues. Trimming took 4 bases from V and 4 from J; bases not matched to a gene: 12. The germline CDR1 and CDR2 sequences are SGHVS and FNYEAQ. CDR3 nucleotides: TGTGCCAGCAGCTCCAGACGGGCTAGCGGGCGGTACAATGAGCAGTTCTTC. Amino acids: CASSSRRASGRYNEQFF.

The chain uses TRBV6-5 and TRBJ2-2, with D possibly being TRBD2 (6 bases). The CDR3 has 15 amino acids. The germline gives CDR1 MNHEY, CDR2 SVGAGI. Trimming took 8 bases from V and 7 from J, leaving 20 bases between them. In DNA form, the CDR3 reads TGTGCCAGCCGATTAACCGGGACTGGTGTCGGGGAGCTGTTTTTT. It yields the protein CASRLTGTGVGELFF.

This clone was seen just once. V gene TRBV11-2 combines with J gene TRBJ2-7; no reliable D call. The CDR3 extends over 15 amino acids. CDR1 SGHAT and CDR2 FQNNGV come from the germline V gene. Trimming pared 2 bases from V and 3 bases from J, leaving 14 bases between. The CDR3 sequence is CASSLTVGGDYEQYV. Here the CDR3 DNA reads TGTGCCAGCAGCTTAACGGTCGGTGGAGACTACGAGCAGTACGTC.

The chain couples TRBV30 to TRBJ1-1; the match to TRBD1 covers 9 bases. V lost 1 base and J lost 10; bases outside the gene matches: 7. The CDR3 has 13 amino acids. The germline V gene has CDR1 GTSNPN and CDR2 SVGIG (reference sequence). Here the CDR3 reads CAWSATGGVRAFF. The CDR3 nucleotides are TGTGCCTGGAGTGCGACAGGGGGGGTACGAGCTTTCTTT.

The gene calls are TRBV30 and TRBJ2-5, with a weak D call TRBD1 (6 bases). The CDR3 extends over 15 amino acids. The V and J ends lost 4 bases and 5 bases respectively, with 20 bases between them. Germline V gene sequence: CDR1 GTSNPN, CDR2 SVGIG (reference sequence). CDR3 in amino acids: CAWTPGDHASETQYF. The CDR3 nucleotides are TGTGCCTGGACGCCAGGGGACCATGCGAGTGAGACCCAGTACTTC.

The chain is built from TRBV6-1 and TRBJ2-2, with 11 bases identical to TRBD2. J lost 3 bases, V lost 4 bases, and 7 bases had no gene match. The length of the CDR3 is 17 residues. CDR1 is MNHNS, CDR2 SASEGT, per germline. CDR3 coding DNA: TGTGCCAGCAGTGGAGTACTAGCGGGGGACTACACCGGGGAGCTGTTTTTT. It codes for CASSGVLAGDYTGELFF.

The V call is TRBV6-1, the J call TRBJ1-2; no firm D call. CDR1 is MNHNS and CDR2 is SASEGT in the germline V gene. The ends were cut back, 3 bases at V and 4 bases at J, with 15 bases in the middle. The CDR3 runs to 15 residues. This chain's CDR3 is CASSDTRTAVYGYTF. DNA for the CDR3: TGTGCCAGCAGTGATACCCGGACGGCGGTCTATGGCTACACCTTC.

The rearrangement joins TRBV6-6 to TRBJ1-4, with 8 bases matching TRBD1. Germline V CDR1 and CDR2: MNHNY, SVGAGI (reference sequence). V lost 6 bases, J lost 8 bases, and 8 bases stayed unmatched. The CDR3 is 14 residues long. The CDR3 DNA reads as TGTGCCAGCAGCCTCACAGGGGGAGGCGAAAAACTGTTTTTT. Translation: CASSLTGGGEKLFF.

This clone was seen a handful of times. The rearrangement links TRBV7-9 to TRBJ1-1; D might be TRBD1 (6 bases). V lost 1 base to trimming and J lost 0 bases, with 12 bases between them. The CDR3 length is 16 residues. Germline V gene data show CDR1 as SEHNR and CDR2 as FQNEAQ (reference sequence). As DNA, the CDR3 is TGTGCCAGCAGCTTAGGGGCAGGGGCGATGAACACTGAAGCTTTCTTT. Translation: CASSLGAGAMNTEAFF.

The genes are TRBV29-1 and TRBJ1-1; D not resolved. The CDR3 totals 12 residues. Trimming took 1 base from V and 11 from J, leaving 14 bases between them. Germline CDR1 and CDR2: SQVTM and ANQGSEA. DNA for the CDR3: TGCAGCGTTGAAGTACAGAGGATCGGGGCTTTCTTT. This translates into CSVEVQRIGAFF. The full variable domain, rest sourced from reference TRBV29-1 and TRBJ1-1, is SAVISQKPSRDICQRGTSLTIQCQVDSQVTMMFWYRQQPGQSLTLIATANQGSEATYESGFVIDKFPISRPNLTFSTLTVSNMSPEDSSIYLCSVEVQRIGAFFGQGTRLTVV.